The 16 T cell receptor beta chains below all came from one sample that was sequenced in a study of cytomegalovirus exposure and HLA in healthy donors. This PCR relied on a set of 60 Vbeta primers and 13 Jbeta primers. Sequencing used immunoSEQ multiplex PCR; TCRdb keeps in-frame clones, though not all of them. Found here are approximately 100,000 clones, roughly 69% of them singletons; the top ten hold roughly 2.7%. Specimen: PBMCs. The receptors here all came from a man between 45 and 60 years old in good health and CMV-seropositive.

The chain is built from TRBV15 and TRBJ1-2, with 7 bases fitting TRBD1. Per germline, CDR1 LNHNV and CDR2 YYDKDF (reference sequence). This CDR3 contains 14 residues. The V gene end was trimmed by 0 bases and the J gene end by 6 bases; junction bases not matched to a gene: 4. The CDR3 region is CATSRDDRVNGYTF. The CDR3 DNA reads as TGTGCCACCAGCAGAGACGACAGGGTCAATGGCTACACCTTC.

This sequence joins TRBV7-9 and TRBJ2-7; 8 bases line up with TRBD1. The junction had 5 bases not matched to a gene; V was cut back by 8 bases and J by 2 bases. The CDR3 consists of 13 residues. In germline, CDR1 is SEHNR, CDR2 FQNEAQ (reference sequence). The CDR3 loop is CASLRTGTYEQYF. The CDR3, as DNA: TGTGCCAGCTTGAGGACAGGGACCTACGAGCAGTACTTC.

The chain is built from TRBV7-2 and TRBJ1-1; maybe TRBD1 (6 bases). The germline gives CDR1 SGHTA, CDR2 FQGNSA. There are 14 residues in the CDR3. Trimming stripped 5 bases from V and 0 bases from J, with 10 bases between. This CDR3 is CASSQQGMNTEAFF. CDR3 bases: TGTGCCAGCAGCCAACAGGGCATGAACACTGAAGCTTTCTTT.

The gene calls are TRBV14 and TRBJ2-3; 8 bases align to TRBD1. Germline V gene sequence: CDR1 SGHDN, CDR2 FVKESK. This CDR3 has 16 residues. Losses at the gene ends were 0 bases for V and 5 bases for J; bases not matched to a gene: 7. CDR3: CASSQDPGGVIDTQYF. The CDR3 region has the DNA TGTGCCAGCAGCCAAGATCCAGGGGGCGTAATAGATACGCAGTATTTT.

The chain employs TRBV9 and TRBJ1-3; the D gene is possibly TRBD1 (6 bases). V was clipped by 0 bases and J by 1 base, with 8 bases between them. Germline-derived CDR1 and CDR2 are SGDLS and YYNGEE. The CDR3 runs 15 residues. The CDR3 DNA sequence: TGTGCCAGCAGCGTAGGAGGGACATCTGGAAACACCATATATTTT. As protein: CASSVGGTSGNTIYF.

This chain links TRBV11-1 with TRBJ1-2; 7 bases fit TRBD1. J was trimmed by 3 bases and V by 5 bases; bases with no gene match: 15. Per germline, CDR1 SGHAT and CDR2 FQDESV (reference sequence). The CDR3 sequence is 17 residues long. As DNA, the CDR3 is TGTGCCAGCAGCCCGAGGACCGACAGGGTCGGTGACTATGGCTACACCTTC. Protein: CASSPRTDRVGDYGYTF.

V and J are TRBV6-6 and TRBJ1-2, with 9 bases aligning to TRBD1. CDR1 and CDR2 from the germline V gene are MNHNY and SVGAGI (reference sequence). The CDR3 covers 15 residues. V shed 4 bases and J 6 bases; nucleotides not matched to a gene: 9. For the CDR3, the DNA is TGTGCCAGCAGTTTCCAGGACAGGGGAGAAAATGGCTACACCTTC. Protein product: CASSFQDRGENGYTF.

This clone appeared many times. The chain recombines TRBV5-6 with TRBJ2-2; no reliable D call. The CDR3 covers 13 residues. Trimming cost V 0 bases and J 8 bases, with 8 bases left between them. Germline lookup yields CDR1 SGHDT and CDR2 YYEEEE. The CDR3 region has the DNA TGTGCCAGCAGCTTGGTGGCAAATGGGGAGCTGTTTTTT. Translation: CASSLVANGELFF.

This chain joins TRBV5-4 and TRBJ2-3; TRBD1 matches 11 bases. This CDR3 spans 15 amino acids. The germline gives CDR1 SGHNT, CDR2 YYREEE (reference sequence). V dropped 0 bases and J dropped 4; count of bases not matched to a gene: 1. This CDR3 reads CASSLEGQGADTQYF. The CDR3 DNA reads TGTGCCAGCAGCTTGGAGGGACAGGGGGCAGATACGCAGTATTTT.

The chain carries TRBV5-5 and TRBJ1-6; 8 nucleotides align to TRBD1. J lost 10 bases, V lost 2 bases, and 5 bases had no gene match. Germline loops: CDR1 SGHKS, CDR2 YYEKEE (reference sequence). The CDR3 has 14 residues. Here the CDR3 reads CASSFPGGVSPLHF. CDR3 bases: TGTGCCAGCAGCTTCCCAGGGGGCGTATCACCCCTCCACTTT.

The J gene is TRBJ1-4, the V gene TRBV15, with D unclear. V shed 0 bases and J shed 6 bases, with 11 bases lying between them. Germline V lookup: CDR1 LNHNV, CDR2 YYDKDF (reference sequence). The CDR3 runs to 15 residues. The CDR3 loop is CATSRDRGRDEKLFF. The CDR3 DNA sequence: TGTGCCACCAGCAGAGATCGTGGTCGGGATGAAAAACTGTTTTTT.

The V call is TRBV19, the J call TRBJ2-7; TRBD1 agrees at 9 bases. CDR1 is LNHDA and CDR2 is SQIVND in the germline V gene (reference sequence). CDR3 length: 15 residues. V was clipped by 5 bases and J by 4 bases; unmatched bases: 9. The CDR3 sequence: CASSAGQGPSYEQYF. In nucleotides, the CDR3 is TGTGCCAGTAGTGCGGGACAGGGTCCGTCGTACGAGCAGTACTTC.

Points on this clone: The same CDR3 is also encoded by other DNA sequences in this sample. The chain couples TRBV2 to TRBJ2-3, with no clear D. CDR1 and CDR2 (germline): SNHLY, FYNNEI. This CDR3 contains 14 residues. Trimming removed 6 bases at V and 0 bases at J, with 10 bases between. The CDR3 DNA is TGTGCCAGCAGACCTCTACTAAGCACAGATACGCAGTATTTT. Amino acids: CASRPLLSTDTQYF.

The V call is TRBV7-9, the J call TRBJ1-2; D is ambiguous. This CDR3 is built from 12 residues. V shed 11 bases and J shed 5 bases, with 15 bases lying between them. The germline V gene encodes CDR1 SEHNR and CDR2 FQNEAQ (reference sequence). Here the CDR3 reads CALNRGRYGYTF. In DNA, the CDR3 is TGTGCCCTCAACCGGGGAAGGTATGGCTACACCTTC.

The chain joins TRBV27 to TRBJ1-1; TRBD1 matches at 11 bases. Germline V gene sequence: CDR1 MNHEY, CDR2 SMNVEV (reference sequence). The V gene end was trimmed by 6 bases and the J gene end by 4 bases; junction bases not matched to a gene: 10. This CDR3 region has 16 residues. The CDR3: CASRPDRGRGGTEAFF. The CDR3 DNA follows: TGTGCCAGCAGACCGGACAGGGGGCGCGGAGGCACTGAAGCTTTCTTT.

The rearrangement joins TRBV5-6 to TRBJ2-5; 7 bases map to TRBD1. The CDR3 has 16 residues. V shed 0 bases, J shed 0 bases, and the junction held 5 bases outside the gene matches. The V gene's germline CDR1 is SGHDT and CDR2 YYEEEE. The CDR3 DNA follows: TGTGCCAGCAGCTTGGTAGGGGGCGCGTACCAAGAGACCCAGTACTTC. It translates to CASSLVGGAYQETQYF.